These T cell receptor beta chains were read from a single sample in a study of control samples from healthy donors and cancer patients. Profiled with immunoSEQ multiplex PCR; TCRdb holds only in-frame clones, not every one. Of 100,000 to 150,000 clones in the sample, about 90% were seen once. Sequencing was done on a sample of blood. The source of these receptors is a man aged 55 to 70 in good health. The CDR3 runs from the conserved cysteine through the conserved F or W. A D gene is named only where the DNA matches it firmly. Some rows have no size entry. The others give once, few or many, or a class for an expanded clone.

abundance: -; d_gene: -; v_gene: TRBV7-2; j_gene: TRBJ1-6; CDR3aa: CASSEAYRNSPLHF; CDR3nt: TGTGCCAGCTCTGAGGCATACCGTAATTCACCCCTCCACTTT
abundance: once; d_gene: -; v_gene: TRBV5-1; j_gene: TRBJ1-4; CDR3aa: CASSRTTSSEKLFF; CDR3nt: TGCGCCAGCAGCCGTACGACCTCCTCTGAAAAACTGTTTTTT
abundance: -; d_gene: TRBD2; v_gene: TRBV5-1; j_gene: TRBJ2-3; CDR3aa: CASSFTSGGGDTQYF; CDR3nt: TGCGCCAGCAGCTTTACTAGCGGGGGTGGAGATACGCAGTATTTT
abundance: few; d_gene: -; v_gene: TRBV9; j_gene: TRBJ1-1; CDR3aa: CASSVGSHNTEAFF; CDR3nt: TGTGCCAGCAGCGTAGGTAGCCACAACACTGAAGCTTTCTTT
abundance: -; d_gene: TRBD1; v_gene: TRBV6-2/TRBV6-3; j_gene: TRBJ1-6; CDR3aa: CASSPQGNSPLHF; CDR3nt: TGTGCCAGCAGTCCACAGGGGAATTCACCCCTCCACTTT
abundance: -; d_gene: TRBD1; v_gene: TRBV7-2; j_gene: TRBJ1-2; CDR3aa: CASSVDRGHYGYTF; CDR3nt: TGTGCCAGCAGCGTGGACAGGGGCCACTATGGCTACACCTTC
abundance: -; d_gene: -; v_gene: TRBV10-3; j_gene: TRBJ2-3; CDR3aa: CAISEGLAADTQYF; CDR3nt: TGTGCCATCAGTGAGGGGCTCGCGGCGGATACGCAGTATTTT
abundance: few; d_gene: -; v_gene: TRBV3-1/TRBV3-2; j_gene: TRBJ2-7; CDR3aa: CASSDASYEQYF; CDR3nt: TGTGCCAGCAGCGATGCGTCCTACGAGCAGTACTTC
abundance: -; d_gene: -; v_gene: TRBV9; j_gene: TRBJ2-5; CDR3aa: CASSVDEETQYF; CDR3nt: TGTGCCAGCAGCGTAGACGAGGAGACCCAGTACTTC
abundance: -; d_gene: -; v_gene: TRBV11-2; j_gene: TRBJ2-3; CDR3aa: CASSLDRVTDTQYF; CDR3nt: TGTGCCAGCAGCTTAGATAGGGTTACAGATACGCAGTATTTT
abundance: -; d_gene: -; v_gene: TRBV2; j_gene: TRBJ2-6; CDR3aa: CASTGSGFGANVLTF; CDR3nt: TGTGCCAGTACAGGGAGTGGTTTTGGGGCCAACGTCCTGACTTTC
abundance: -; d_gene: TRBD1; v_gene: TRBV9; j_gene: TRBJ1-3; CDR3aa: CASSVEDRGPGNTIYF; CDR3nt: TGTGCCAGCAGCGTAGAGGACAGGGGGCCTGGAAACACCATATATTTT
abundance: few; d_gene: TRBD1; v_gene: TRBV29-1; j_gene: TRBJ1-1; CDR3aa: CSVHEGGTDTEAFF; CDR3nt: TGCAGCGTTCACGAAGGGGGCACGGACACTGAAGCTTTCTTT
abundance: few; d_gene: -; v_gene: TRBV7-9; j_gene: TRBJ1-2; CDR3aa: CASSNWGNYGYTF; CDR3nt: TGTGCCAGCAGCAATTGGGGAAACTATGGCTACACCTTC
abundance: -; d_gene: -; v_gene: TRBV30; j_gene: TRBJ1-5; CDR3aa: CAWSPRGGNQPQHF; CDR3nt: TGTGCCTGGTCGCCAAGGGGAGGTAATCAGCCCCAGCATTTT
abundance: -; d_gene: -; v_gene: TRBV7-9; j_gene: TRBJ1-2; CDR3aa: CASSLLGRSFGQGVDGYTF; CDR3nt: TGTGCCAGCAGCTTATTAGGCCGTTCTTTCGGGCAGGGCGTGGATGGCTACACCTTC
abundance: -; d_gene: TRBD1; v_gene: TRBV19; j_gene: TRBJ1-5; CDR3aa: CASSETGVINQPQHF; CDR3nt: TGTGCCAGTAGTGAAACAGGGGTTATCAATCAGCCCCAGCATTTT
abundance: -; d_gene: -; v_gene: TRBV9; j_gene: TRBJ1-2; CDR3aa: CASSVDMEGFYDYTF; CDR3nt: TGTGCCAGCAGCGTAGACATGGAGGGATTCTATGACTACACCTTC
abundance: -; d_gene: -; v_gene: TRBV6-4; j_gene: TRBJ2-3; CDR3aa: CASSVVADTDTQYF; CDR3nt: TGTGCCAGCAGTGTAGTAGCGGACACAGATACGCAGTATTTT
abundance: -; d_gene: -; v_gene: TRBV28; j_gene: TRBJ1-3; CDR3aa: CATDDSVRNTIYF; CDR3nt: TGTGCCACCGATGACAGTGTCCGAAACACCATATATTTT
abundance: -; d_gene: TRBD1; v_gene: TRBV9; j_gene: TRBJ1-2; CDR3aa: CASTYIGTDLANYGYTF; CDR3nt: TGTGCCAGCACCTATATAGGGACAGATTTAGCTAACTATGGCTACACCTTC
abundance: -; d_gene: -; v_gene: TRBV6-5; j_gene: TRBJ1-5; CDR3aa: CASSPEITQPQHF; CDR3nt: TGTGCCAGCAGTCCCGAGATAACACAGCCCCAGCATTTT
abundance: -; d_gene: TRBD1; v_gene: TRBV19; j_gene: TRBJ1-5; CDR3aa: CASKAIQGVSNQPQHF; CDR3nt: TGTGCCAGTAAGGCCATACAGGGGGTAAGCAATCAGCCCCAGCATTTT
abundance: -; d_gene: -; v_gene: TRBV9; j_gene: TRBJ2-1; CDR3aa: CASSPSWGTYNEQFF; CDR3nt: TGTGCCAGCAGCCCCTCGTGGGGGACCTACAATGAGCAGTTCTTC
abundance: -; d_gene: -; v_gene: TRBV5-6; j_gene: TRBJ2-1; CDR3aa: CASSLGQNRNNEQFF; CDR3nt: TGTGCCAGCAGCTTGGGCCAGAATAGGAACAATGAGCAGTTCTTC
abundance: -; d_gene: -; v_gene: TRBV19; j_gene: TRBJ2-7; CDR3aa: CASSIDSTGSEQYF; CDR3nt: TGTGCCAGTAGTATAGACTCGACAGGCAGCGAGCAGTACTTC
abundance: -; d_gene: -; v_gene: TRBV29-1; j_gene: TRBJ1-1; CDR3aa: CSVEVWAQMNTEAFF; CDR3nt: TGCAGCGTTGAAGTGTGGGCCCAAATGAACACTGAAGCTTTCTTT
abundance: -; d_gene: -; v_gene: TRBV18; j_gene: TRBJ1-2; CDR3aa: CASSPLKGGNYGYTF; CDR3nt: TGTGCCAGCTCACCGTTAAAGGGTGGCAACTATGGCTACACCTTC
abundance: -; d_gene: -; v_gene: TRBV10-1; j_gene: TRBJ1-2; CDR3aa: CASSDGSYGYTF; CDR3nt: TGCGCCAGCAGTGATGGAAGTTATGGCTACACCTTC
abundance: few; d_gene: -; v_gene: TRBV12-3/TRBV12-4; j_gene: TRBJ2-7; CDR3aa: CASARDSYEQYF; CDR3nt: TGTGCCAGCGCGCGAGACTCCTACGAGCAGTACTTC
abundance: -; d_gene: TRBD1; v_gene: TRBV4-1; j_gene: TRBJ1-1; CDR3aa: CASSQDPGDRGAFF; CDR3nt: TGCGCCAGCAGCCAAGACCCGGGGGACAGGGGAGCTTTCTTT
abundance: -; d_gene: -; v_gene: TRBV10-2; j_gene: TRBJ1-6; CDR3aa: CASSETINSPLHF; CDR3nt: TGCGCCAGCAGTGAGACAATTAATTCACCCCTCCACTTT
abundance: -; d_gene: TRBD1; v_gene: TRBV30; j_gene: TRBJ1-3; CDR3aa: CAWSVDRAPSGNTIYF; CDR3nt: TGTGCCTGGAGTGTGGACAGGGCCCCCTCTGGAAACACCATATATTTT
abundance: -; d_gene: TRBD1; v_gene: TRBV3-1/TRBV3-2; j_gene: TRBJ1-6; CDR3aa: CASSLQGPGSPLHF; CDR3nt: TGTGCCAGCAGCCTACAGGGGCCAGGGTCACCCCTCCACTTT
abundance: once; d_gene: TRBD1; v_gene: TRBV19; j_gene: TRBJ2-3; CDR3aa: CASTPMGGTGGTDTQYF; CDR3nt: TGTGCCAGTACCCCCATGGGGGGGACAGGGGGGACAGATACGCAGTATTTT
abundance: -; d_gene: TRBD2; v_gene: TRBV9; j_gene: TRBJ2-1; CDR3aa: CASSVAPRLAGAYNEQFF; CDR3nt: TGTGCCAGCAGCGTAGCACCCCGACTAGCGGGCGCTTACAATGAGCAGTTCTTC
abundance: -; d_gene: TRBD2; v_gene: TRBV3-1/TRBV3-2; j_gene: TRBJ2-3; CDR3aa: CASSQRTSGGTDTQYF; CDR3nt: TGTGCCAGCAGCCAACGGACTAGCGGGGGCACAGATACGCAGTATTTT
abundance: -; d_gene: TRBD1; v_gene: TRBV27; j_gene: TRBJ2-3; CDR3aa: CASRGDSRLTDTQYF; CDR3nt: TGTGCCAGCAGGGGGGACAGCCGCCTCACAGATACGCAGTATTTT
abundance: -; d_gene: -; v_gene: TRBV30; j_gene: TRBJ1-3; CDR3aa: CAWRLVSSGNTIYF; CDR3nt: TGTGCCTGGAGGCTAGTCAGCTCTGGAAACACCATATATTTT
abundance: -; d_gene: -; v_gene: TRBV5-1; j_gene: TRBJ2-5; CDR3aa: CASTGEQETQYF; CDR3nt: TGCGCCAGCACAGGAGAGCAAGAGACCCAGTACTTC
abundance: -; d_gene: TRBD1; v_gene: TRBV30; j_gene: TRBJ2-7; CDR3aa: CAWSGTGGSYEQYF; CDR3nt: TGTGCCTGGAGTGGGACAGGGGGGAGCTACGAGCAGTACTTC
abundance: -; d_gene: -; v_gene: TRBV27; j_gene: TRBJ2-7; CDR3aa: CASSYSSGSYEQYF; CDR3nt: TGTGCCAGCAGTTACAGTTCCGGCTCCTACGAGCAGTACTTC
abundance: -; d_gene: -; v_gene: TRBV5-1; j_gene: TRBJ1-1; CDR3aa: CASSLGAVGTEAFF; CDR3nt: TGCGCCAGCAGCTTGGGGGCGGTAGGCACTGAAGCTTTCTTT
abundance: -; d_gene: TRBD1; v_gene: TRBV11-2; j_gene: TRBJ2-7; CDR3aa: CASSRTGNEQYF; CDR3nt: TGTGCCAGCAGTCGGACAGGGAACGAGCAGTACTTC
abundance: -; d_gene: TRBD1; v_gene: TRBV30; j_gene: TRBJ1-2; CDR3aa: CAWKVGQGGYGYTF; CDR3nt: TGTGCCTGGAAAGTAGGACAGGGAGGATATGGCTACACCTTC
abundance: -; d_gene: -; v_gene: TRBV2; j_gene: TRBJ1-1; CDR3aa: CASRLGRIMTEAFF; CDR3nt: TGTGCCAGCCGACTGGGACGGATAATGACTGAAGCTTTCTTT
abundance: -; d_gene: TRBD1; v_gene: TRBV6-5; j_gene: TRBJ2-3; CDR3aa: CASSSGQGFLHTQYF; CDR3nt: TGTGCCAGCAGTTCGGGACAGGGGTTTTTGCATACGCAGTATTTT
abundance: -; d_gene: TRBD1; v_gene: TRBV28; j_gene: TRBJ1-3; CDR3aa: CASSLFLGGRGNTIYF; CDR3nt: TGTGCCAGCAGTTTATTTTTAGGGGGCAGGGGAAACACCATATATTTT
abundance: -; d_gene: -; v_gene: TRBV3-1/TRBV3-2; j_gene: TRBJ1-5; CDR3aa: CASSQRNSNQPQHF; CDR3nt: TGTGCCAGCAGCCAAAGGAATAGCAATCAGCCCCAGCATTTT
abundance: -; d_gene: TRBD1; v_gene: TRBV19; j_gene: TRBJ2-3; CDR3aa: CASSVYPFLNRGSTDTQYF; CDR3nt: TGTGCCAGTAGTGTTTACCCGTTCTTGAACAGGGGGTCGACAGATACGCAGTATTTT
abundance: -; d_gene: TRBD1; v_gene: TRBV28; j_gene: TRBJ1-5; CDR3aa: CASSSRTGGSSNQPQHF; CDR3nt: TGTGCCAGCAGTTCCCGGACAGGGGGATCTAGCAATCAGCCCCAGCATTTT
abundance: -; d_gene: -; v_gene: TRBV12-3/TRBV12-4; j_gene: TRBJ2-2; CDR3aa: CASSFGTGELFF; CDR3nt: TGTGCCAGCAGTTTTGGTACCGGGGAGCTGTTTTTT
abundance: -; d_gene: -; v_gene: TRBV28; j_gene: TRBJ1-1; CDR3aa: CASSPGLGNEAFF; CDR3nt: TGTGCCAGCAGTCCGGGGCTTGGGAATGAAGCTTTCTTT
abundance: -; d_gene: -; v_gene: TRBV6-5; j_gene: TRBJ1-5; CDR3aa: CASSYSSRGSNQPQHF; CDR3nt: TGTGCCAGCAGTTACTCGAGCCGGGGGAGCAATCAGCCCCAGCATTTT
abundance: many; d_gene: TRBD1; v_gene: TRBV5-6; j_gene: TRBJ2-7; CDR3aa: CASSLGDRGLGEQYF; CDR3nt: TGTGCCAGCAGCTTGGGGGACAGGGGACTTGGCGAGCAGTACTTC
abundance: -; d_gene: -; v_gene: TRBV19; j_gene: TRBJ1-4; CDR3aa: CASSIYLGQTQHQKLFF; CDR3nt: TGTGCCAGTAGTATCTACCTGGGGCAGACCCAACATCAAAAACTGTTTTTT